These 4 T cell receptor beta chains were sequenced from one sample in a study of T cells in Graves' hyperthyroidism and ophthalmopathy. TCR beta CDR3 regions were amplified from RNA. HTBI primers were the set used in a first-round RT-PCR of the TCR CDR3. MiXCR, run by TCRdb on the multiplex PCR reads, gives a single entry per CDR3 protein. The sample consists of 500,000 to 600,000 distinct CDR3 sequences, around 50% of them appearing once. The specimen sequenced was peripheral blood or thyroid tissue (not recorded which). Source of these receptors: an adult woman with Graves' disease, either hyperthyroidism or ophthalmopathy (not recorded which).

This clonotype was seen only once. The CDR3 DNA is TGTGCCAGCAGCGTAGGGAGGAGCACAGATACGCAGTATTTT. Residues: CASSVGRSTDTQYF. The chain joins TRBV9 to TRBJ2-3, with D perhaps matching TRBD2 (5 bases). The V gene's germline CDR1 is SGDLS and CDR2 YYNGEE. V lost 0 bases and J 0 bases, leaving 5 bases between the germline ends. The CDR3 contains 14 residues. Using reference TRBV9 and TRBJ2-3 for the parts outside the CDR3, the full variable domain is DSGVTQTPKHLITATGQRVTLRCSPRSGDLSVYWYQQSLDQGLQFLIQYYNGEERAKGNILERFSAQQFPDLHSELNLSSLELGDSALYFCASSVGRSTDTQYFGPGTRLTVL.

The CDR3 protein is CASSAGGGHQETQYF. CDR3 nucleotide sequence: TGTGCCAGCAGCGCGGGAGGGGGCCACCAAGAGACCCAGTACTTC. V and J are TRBV2 and TRBJ2-5; 9 bases fit TRBD2. J lost 0 bases, V lost 6 bases, and 5 bases had no gene match. The length of the CDR3 is 15 residues. Germline V gene sequence: CDR1 SNHLY, CDR2 FYNNEI.

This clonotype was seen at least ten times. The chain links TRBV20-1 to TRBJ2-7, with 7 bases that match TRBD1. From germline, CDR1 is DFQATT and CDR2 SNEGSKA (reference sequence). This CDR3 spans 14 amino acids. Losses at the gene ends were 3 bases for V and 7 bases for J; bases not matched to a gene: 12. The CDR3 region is CSARRQGVGGEQYF. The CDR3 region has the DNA TGCAGTGCTAGGCGGCAGGGGGTTGGTGGAGAGCAGTACTTC.

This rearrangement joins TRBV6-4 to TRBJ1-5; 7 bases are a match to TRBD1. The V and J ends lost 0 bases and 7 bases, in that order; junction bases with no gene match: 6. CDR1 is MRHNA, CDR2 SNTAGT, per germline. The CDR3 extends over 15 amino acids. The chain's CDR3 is CASSDSTGFGQPQHF. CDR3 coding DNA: TGTGCCAGCAGTGACTCGACAGGGTTCGGACAGCCCCAGCATTTT.